The next 12 T cell receptor beta chains were all read from a single sample in a study of T cells of healthy individuals. TCRdb ran MiXCR on the 5' RACE reads and lists one entry per CDR3 protein. This sample has 65,000 to 95,000 distinct CDR3 sequences; approximately 5.4% occur once, and the top ten carry around 6.9%. These TCRs come from a female donor in good health.

This clonotype has ten or more counts. The chain is built from TRBV29-1 and TRBJ2-7; D is unclear. V dropped 4 bases and J dropped 4 bases, with 11 bases sitting between them. This CDR3 comprises 12 residues. CDR1 and CDR2 from the germline V gene are SQVTM and ANQGSEA. As DNA, the CDR3 is TGCAGCGTTGCAGACTCCGGGTACGAGCAGTACTTC. Amino acids: CSVADSGYEQYF.

In this sample, this clonotype is medium-sized. The chain recombines TRBV12-3 or TRBV12-4 with TRBJ2-1; D remains ambiguous. V gave up 4 bases and J gave up 7 bases, with 8 bases separating them. There are 12 residues in the CDR3. The CDR3 region is CASSSGRNEQFF. CDR3 in DNA: TGTGCCAGCAGTTCAGGTAGAAATGAGCAGTTCTTC.

This clonotype appeared many times. V gene TRBV27 combines with J gene TRBJ1-1, with D hard to call. There are 14 residues in the CDR3. The V gene's germline CDR1 is MNHEY and CDR2 SMNVEV (reference sequence). Trimming took off 0 bases at V and 6 bases at J, with 11 bases between the two ends. The CDR3 coding sequence is TGTGCCAGCAGTTTATCGGGAGGGCCCGCTGAAGCTTTCTTT. Protein: CASSLSGGPAEAFF.

This clonotype appeared a few times. CDR3 nucleotide sequence: TGTGCCAGCAGTCCGGGCTTCGGGGGTATACAGCCCCAGCATTTT. Residues: CASSPGFGGIQPQHF. This chain connects TRBV6-2 or TRBV6-3 to TRBJ1-5; TRBD1 might be the D (5 bases). Germline V gives CDR1 MNHEY, CDR2 SVGEGT. The ends were cut back, 5 bases at V and 7 bases at J, with 18 bases in the middle. CDR3 length: 15 residues.

This chain joins TRBV7-9 and TRBJ2-1; 9 bases fit TRBD2. This CDR3 contains 14 residues. The germline V gene encodes CDR1 SEHNR and CDR2 FQNEAQ (reference sequence). With V trimmed by 7 bases and J by 7 bases, 8 bases remained unmatched. CDR3 in DNA: TGTGCCAGCACCCTCGTAGCGGGGGTAAATGAGCAGTTCTTC. As protein: CASTLVAGVNEQFF.

This clonotype was observed many times. This chain links TRBV6-5 with TRBJ1-1; D remains unclear. Germline values: CDR1 MNHEY, CDR2 SVGAGI. Trimming removed 2 bases from V and 0 bases from J, with 10 bases in between. CDR3 size: 15 residues. CDR3 in DNA: TGTGCCAGCAGTTACGCGGGGAGTCTGAACACTGAAGCTTTCTTT. Amino acids: CASSYAGSLNTEAFF.

The rearrangement uses TRBV20-1 and TRBJ1-1; TRBD1 is a possible D gene (5 bases). CDR3 length equals 14 residues. With 6 bases removed from V and 4 bases from J, the gap between germline ends came to 18 bases. Per germline, CDR1 DFQATT and CDR2 SNEGSKA (reference sequence). DNA for the CDR3: TGCAGTGCCAACTTTGGGGCGCGGGGCACTGAAGCTTTCTTT. Translation: CSANFGARGTEAFF.

This clonotype was counted at least ten times. The rearrangement links TRBV12-3 or TRBV12-4 to TRBJ2-2; TRBD2 aligns across 7 bases. The V segment lost 8 bases and the J segment 3 bases; nucleotides outside the gene matches: 9. The CDR3 extends over 15 amino acids. CDR3 coding DNA: TGTGCCAGCCGGGTCGGGGGGTTGGACACCGGGGAGCTGTTTTTT. This sequence encodes CASRVGGLDTGELFF.

This clonotype was recorded at least ten times. The V gene is TRBV5-4, the J gene TRBJ2-3; TRBD1 aligns across 7 bases. The V segment lost 5 bases and the J segment 4 bases; nucleotides outside the gene matches: 7. CDR1 and CDR2 (germline): SGHNT, YYREEE (reference sequence). The CDR3 loop spans 14 amino acids. The CDR3 DNA follows: TGTGCCAGCAGTTTAAGACAGGGCCCAGATACGCAGTATTTT. Encoded protein: CASSLRQGPDTQYF.

The chain has TRBV25-1 and TRBJ2-1; D is possibly TRBD2 (5 bases). Per the germline V gene, CDR1 is MGHDK and CDR2 is SYGVNS. Trimming stripped 3 bases from V and 5 bases from J, with 14 bases between. CDR3 length: 15 amino acids. The CDR3 nucleotides read TGTGCCAGCAGTGATCTAAGGGAGATCAACAATGAGCAGTTCTTC. As protein: CASSDLREINNEQFF.

This clonotype was counted ten times or more. The chain has TRBV20-1 and TRBJ2-7; TRBD2 is a possible D gene (5 bases). Between the trimmed V and J ends, which lost 4 bases and 3 bases, there was a span of 19 bases. Germline V gives CDR1 DFQATT, CDR2 SNEGSKA (reference sequence). The CDR3 covers 15 residues. CDR3 loop: CSATGGGARIYEQYF. The CDR3 DNA sequence: TGCAGTGCTACCGGAGGAGGTGCCCGGATCTACGAGCAGTACTTC.

The sample holds many counts of this clonotype. The chain combines TRBV30 with TRBJ2-2; 7 bases are shared with TRBD1. The J segment lost 3 bases and the V segment lost 5 bases, leaving 3 bases of the junction unmatched. Per the germline V gene, CDR1 is GTSNPN and CDR2 is SVGIG (reference sequence). The CDR3 is made up of 13 amino acids. CDR3 in amino acids: CAWRDSYTGELFF. CDR3 DNA sequence: TGTGCCTGGCGGGACAGCTACACCGGGGAGCTGTTTTTT.